Reported below is one T cell receptor (beta chain). Its antigen is currently unknown. The sample contains more than one DNA sequence encoding this CDR3. The V gene lost 5 bases and the J gene lost 5 bases, with 10 bases spanning the gap. Germline CDR1 and CDR2: MDHEN and SYDVKM. The CDR3 sequence is 12 residues long. This entry is derived from a study of cytomegalovirus exposure and HLA in healthy donors. Generated by immunoSEQ multiplex PCR, the TCRdb table keeps only in-frame clones and is missing some. The data contain 200,000 to 250,000 clones, over 80% of them singletons. Study results and caveats: Clusters of TCRs from the first cohort tended to co-occur in the 120 or so validation repertoires (as a later analysis found).

The sequenced material came from PBMCs. This clonotype was sampled from a woman aged 30 to 39 in good health and CMV-seropositive. The chain joins TRBV28 to TRBJ2-7, with a weak D call TRBD1 (6 bases). Here the CDR3 DNA reads TGTGCCAGCAGTAGCAGGGGCCACGAGCAGTACTTC. Translation gives CASSSRGHEQYF.